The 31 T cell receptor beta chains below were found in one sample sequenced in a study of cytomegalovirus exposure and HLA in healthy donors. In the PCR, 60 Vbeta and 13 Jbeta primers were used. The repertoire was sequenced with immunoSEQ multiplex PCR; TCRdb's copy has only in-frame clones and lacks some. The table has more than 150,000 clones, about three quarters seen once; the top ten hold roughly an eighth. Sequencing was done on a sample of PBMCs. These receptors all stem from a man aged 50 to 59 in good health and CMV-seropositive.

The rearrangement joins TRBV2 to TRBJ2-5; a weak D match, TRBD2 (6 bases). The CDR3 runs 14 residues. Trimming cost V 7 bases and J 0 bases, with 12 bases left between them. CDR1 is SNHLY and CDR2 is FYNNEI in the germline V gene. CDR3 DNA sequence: TGTGCCAGCAACCTAGCGTACGACCAAGAGACCCAGTACTTC. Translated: CASNLAYDQETQYF.

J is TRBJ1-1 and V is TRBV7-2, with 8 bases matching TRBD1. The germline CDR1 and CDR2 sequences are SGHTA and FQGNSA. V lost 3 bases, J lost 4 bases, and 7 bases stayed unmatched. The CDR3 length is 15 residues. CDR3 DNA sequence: TGTGCCAGCAGCTTCGCGACAGGGGTTGTCACTGAAGCTTTCTTT. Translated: CASSFATGVVTEAFF.

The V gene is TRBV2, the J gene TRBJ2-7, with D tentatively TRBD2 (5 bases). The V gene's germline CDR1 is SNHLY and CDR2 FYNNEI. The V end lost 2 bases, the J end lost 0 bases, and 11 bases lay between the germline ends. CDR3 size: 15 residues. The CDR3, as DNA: TGTGCCAGCAGTGAACGGGATCTCCCCTCCTACGAGCAGTACGTC. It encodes CASSERDLPSYEQYV.

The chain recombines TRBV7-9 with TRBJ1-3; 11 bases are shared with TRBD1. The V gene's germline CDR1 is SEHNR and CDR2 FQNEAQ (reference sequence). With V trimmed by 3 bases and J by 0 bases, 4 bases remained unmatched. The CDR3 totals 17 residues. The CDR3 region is CASSFGQGATSGNTIYF. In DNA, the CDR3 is TGTGCCAGCAGCTTCGGACAGGGGGCAACCTCTGGAAACACCATATATTTT.

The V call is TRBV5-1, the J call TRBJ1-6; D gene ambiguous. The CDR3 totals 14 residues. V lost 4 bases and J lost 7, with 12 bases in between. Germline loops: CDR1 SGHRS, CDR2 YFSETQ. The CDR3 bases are TGCGCCAGCAGCCTATTAGATGCCAATTCACCCCTCCACTTT. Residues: CASSLLDANSPLHF.

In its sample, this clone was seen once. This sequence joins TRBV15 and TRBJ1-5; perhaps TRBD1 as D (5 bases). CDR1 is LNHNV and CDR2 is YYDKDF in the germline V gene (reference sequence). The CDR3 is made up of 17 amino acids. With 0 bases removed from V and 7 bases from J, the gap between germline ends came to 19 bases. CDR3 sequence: CATSREFRRGSVQPQHF. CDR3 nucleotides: TGTGCCACCAGCAGAGAGTTTAGAAGGGGCTCTGTACAGCCCCAGCATTTT.

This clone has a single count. CDR3 protein: CASRETGSNYEQYF. The CDR3 bases are TGTGCCAGCAGGGAGACAGGGTCGAACTACGAGCAGTACTTC. The chain uses TRBV6-4 and TRBJ2-7; 7 nucleotides agree with TRBD1. CDR3 size: 14 residues. CDR1 is MRHNA, CDR2 SNTAGT, per germline. J gave up 3 bases and V 6 bases, and 8 bases lay outside the gene matches.

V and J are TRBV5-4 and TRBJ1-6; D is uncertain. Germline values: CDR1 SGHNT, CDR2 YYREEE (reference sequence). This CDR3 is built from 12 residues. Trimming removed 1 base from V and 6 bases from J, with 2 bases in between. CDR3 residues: CASSLLNSPLHF. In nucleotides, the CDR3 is TGTGCCAGCAGCTTGCTTAATTCACCCCTCCACTTT.

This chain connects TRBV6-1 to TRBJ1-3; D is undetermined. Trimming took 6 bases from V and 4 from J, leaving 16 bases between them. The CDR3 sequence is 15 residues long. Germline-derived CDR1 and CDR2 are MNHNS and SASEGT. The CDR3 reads CASRADGRLGNTIYF. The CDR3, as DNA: TGTGCCAGCAGGGCGGACGGGAGACTAGGAAACACCATATATTTT.

CDR3 sequence: CASSGRLAGGPNYNEQFF. The CDR3 DNA reads TGTGCCAGCAGCGGAAGACTAGCGGGGGGCCCTAACTACAATGAGCAGTTCTTC. V gene TRBV9 combines with J gene TRBJ2-1, with TRBD2 matching 13 bases. Per the germline V gene, CDR1 is SGDLS and CDR2 is YYNGEE. The CDR3 contains 18 residues. V dropped 3 bases and J dropped 3; count of bases not matched to a gene: 9.

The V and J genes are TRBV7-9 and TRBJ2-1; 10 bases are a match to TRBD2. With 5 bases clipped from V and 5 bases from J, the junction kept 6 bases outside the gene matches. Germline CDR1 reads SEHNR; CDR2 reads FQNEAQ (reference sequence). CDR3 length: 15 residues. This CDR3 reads CASSPSGLANNEQFF. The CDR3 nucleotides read TGTGCCAGCAGCCCATCGGGACTAGCGAACAATGAGCAGTTCTTC. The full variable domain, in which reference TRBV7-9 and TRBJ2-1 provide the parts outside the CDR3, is DTGVSQNPRHKITKRGQNVTFRCDPISEHNRLYWYRQTLGQGPEFLTYFQNEAQLEKSRLLSDRFSAERPKGSFSTLEIQRTEQGDSAMYLCASSPSGLANNEQFFGPGTRLTVL.

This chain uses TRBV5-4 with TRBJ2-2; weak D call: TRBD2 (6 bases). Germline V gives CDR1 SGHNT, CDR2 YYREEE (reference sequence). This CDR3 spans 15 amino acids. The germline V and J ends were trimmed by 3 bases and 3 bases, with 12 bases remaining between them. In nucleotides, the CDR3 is TGTGCCAGCAGCTGGAGCGGGTCTTACACCGGGGAGCTGTTTTTT. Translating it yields CASSWSGSYTGELFF.

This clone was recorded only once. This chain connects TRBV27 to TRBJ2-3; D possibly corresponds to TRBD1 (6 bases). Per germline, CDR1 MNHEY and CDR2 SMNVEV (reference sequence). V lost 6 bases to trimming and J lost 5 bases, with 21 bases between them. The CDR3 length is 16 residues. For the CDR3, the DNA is TGTGCCAGCAGCTGGGTGGGGACAAAGGGGGTAGATACGCAGTATTTT. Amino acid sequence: CASSWVGTKGVDTQYF.

The CDR3 region is CASSLLNAANEKLFF. The CDR3 coding sequence is TGCGCCAGCAGCTTGTTAAACGCAGCTAATGAAAAACTGTTTTTT. The chain couples TRBV5-1 to TRBJ1-4; D gene uncertain. Germline loops: CDR1 SGHRS, CDR2 YFSETQ. Trimming shortened V by 1 base and J by 3 bases, and 10 bases separated the two germline ends. This CDR3 has 15 amino acids.

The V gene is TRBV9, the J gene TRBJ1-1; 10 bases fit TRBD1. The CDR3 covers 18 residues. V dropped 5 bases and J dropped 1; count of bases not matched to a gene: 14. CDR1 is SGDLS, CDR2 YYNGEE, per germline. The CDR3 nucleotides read TGTGCCAGCAGTCACCTCGACAGGGGGCGCGTTGGGAACACTGAAGCTTTCTTT. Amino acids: CASSHLDRGRVGNTEAFF. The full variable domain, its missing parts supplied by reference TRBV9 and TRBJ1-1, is DSGVTQTPKHLITATGQRVTLRCSPRSGDLSVYWYQQSLDQGLQFLIQYYNGEERAKGNILERFSAQQFPDLHSELNLSSLELGDSALYFCASSHLDRGRVGNTEAFFGQGTRLTVV.

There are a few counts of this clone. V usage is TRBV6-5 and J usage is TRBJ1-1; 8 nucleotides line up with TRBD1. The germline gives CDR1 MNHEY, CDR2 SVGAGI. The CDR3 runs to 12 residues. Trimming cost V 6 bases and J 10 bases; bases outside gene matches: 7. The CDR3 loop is CASRAGGGRAFF. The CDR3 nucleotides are TGTGCCAGCAGAGCAGGGGGCGGGCGAGCTTTCTTT.

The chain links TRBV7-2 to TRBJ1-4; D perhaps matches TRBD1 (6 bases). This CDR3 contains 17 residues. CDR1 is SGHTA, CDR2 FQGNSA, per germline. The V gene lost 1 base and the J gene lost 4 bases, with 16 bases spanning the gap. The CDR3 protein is CASSLGRTAVSNEKLFF. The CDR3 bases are TGTGCCAGCAGCTTAGGGCGGACAGCCGTCAGTAATGAAAAACTGTTTTTT.

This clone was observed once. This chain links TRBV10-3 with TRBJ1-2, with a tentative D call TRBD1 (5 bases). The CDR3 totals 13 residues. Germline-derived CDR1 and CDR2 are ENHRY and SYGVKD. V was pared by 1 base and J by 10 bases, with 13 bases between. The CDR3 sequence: CAISELGLQDYTF. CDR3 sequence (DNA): TGTGCCATCAGTGAGTTGGGACTTCAAGACTACACCTTC.

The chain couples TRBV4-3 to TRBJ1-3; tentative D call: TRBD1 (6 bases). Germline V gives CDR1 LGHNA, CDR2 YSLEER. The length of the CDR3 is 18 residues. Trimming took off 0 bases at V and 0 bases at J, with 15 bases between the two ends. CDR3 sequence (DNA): TGCGCCAGCAGCCAAGATCCAGGGACAACAAGCTCTGGAAACACCATATATTTT. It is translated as CASSQDPGTTSSGNTIYF.

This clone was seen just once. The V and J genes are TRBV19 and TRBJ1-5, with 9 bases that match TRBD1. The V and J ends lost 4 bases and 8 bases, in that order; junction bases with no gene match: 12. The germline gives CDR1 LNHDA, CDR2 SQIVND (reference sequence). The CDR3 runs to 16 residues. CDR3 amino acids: CASSRGRDREYEPQHF. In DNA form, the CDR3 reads TGTGCCAGTAGTAGAGGCCGGGACAGGGAATACGAGCCCCAGCATTTT. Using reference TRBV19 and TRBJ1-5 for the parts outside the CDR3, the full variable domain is DGGITQSPKYLFRKEGQNVTLSCEQNLNHDAMYWYRQDPGQGLRLIYYSQIVNDFQKGDIAEGYSVSREKKESFPLTVTSAQKNPTAFYLCASSRGRDREYEPQHFGDGTRLSIL.

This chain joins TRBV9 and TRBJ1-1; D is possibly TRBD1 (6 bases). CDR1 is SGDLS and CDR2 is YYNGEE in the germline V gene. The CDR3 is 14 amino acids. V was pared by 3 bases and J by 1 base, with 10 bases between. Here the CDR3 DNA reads TGTGCCAGCAGCGCCTCGGGACAGAACACTGAAGCTTTCTTT. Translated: CASSASGQNTEAFF.

The CDR3 reads CASSLGGDGSLYGYTF. The CDR3 DNA sequence: TGTGCCAGCAGCTTGGGCGGGGACGGTAGCCTATATGGCTACACCTTC. The chain links TRBV5-4 to TRBJ1-2, with D possibly matching TRBD1 (5 bases). CDR3 length: 16 residues. Germline lookup yields CDR1 SGHNT and CDR2 YYREEE (reference sequence). V lost 0 bases and J 5 bases, leaving 17 bases between the germline ends.

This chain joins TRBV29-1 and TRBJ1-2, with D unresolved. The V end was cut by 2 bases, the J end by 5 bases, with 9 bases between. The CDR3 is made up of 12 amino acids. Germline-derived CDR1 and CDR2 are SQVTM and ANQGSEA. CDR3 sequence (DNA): TGCAGCGTTGAAAGGCCGGGGTATGGCTACACCTTC. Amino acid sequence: CSVERPGYGYTF.

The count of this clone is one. The CDR3 protein is CASSIYPGGGYTF. The CDR3 DNA sequence: TGTGCCAGCAGTATTTACCCGGGAGGTGGCTACACCTTC. V is TRBV6-5 and J is TRBJ1-2, with D unresolved. Germline V gives CDR1 MNHEY, CDR2 SVGAGI. V was pared by 5 bases and J by 7 bases, with 14 bases between. The CDR3 covers 13 residues.

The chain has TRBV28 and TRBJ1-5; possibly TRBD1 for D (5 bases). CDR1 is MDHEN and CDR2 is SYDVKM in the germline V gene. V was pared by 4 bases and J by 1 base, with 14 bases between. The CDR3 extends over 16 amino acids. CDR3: CASSSPGGKSNQPQHF. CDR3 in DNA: TGTGCCAGCAGTTCTCCGGGGGGGAAAAGCAATCAGCCCCAGCATTTT.

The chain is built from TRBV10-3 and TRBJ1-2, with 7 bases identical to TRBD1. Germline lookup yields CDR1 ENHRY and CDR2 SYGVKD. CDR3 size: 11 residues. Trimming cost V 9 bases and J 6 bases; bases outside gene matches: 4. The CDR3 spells CAIFRGNGYTF. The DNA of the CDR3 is TGTGCCATTTTCAGGGGGAATGGCTACACCTTC.

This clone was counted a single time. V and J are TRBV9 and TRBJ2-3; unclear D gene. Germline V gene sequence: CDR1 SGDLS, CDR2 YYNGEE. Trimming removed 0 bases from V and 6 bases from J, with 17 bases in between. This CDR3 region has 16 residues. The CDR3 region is CASSVASVLTFDTQYF. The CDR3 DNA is TGTGCCAGCAGCGTAGCTTCCGTACTCACTTTTGATACGCAGTATTTT.

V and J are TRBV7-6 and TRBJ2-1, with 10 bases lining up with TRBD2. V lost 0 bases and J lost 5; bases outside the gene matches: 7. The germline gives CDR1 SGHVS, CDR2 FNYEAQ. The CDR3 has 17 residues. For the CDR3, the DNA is TGTGCCAGCAGCTTAGCGCAAAGCGGGGGGGTTCACAATGAGCAGTTCTTC. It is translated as CASSLAQSGGVHNEQFF.

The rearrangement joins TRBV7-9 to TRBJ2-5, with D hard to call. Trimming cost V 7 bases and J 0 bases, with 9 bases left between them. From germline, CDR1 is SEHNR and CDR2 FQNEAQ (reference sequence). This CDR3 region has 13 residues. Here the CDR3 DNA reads TGTGCCAGCAACAGACCTAACCAAGAGACCCAGTACTTC. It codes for CASNRPNQETQYF.

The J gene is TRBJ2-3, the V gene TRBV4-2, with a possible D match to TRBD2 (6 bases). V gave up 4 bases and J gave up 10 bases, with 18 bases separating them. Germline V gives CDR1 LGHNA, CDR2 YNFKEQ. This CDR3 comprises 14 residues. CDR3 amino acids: CASSLRLDSKAQYF. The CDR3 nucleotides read TGTGCCAGCAGCCTCCGACTAGATTCGAAGGCGCAGTATTTT.

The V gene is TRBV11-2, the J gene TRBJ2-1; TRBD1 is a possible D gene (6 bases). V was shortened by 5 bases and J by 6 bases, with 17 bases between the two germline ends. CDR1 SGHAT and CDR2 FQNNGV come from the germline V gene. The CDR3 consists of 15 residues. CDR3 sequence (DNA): TGTGCCAGCAGCCGGGACACCGGGACGGGCAATGAGCAGTTCTTC. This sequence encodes CASSRDTGTGNEQFF.